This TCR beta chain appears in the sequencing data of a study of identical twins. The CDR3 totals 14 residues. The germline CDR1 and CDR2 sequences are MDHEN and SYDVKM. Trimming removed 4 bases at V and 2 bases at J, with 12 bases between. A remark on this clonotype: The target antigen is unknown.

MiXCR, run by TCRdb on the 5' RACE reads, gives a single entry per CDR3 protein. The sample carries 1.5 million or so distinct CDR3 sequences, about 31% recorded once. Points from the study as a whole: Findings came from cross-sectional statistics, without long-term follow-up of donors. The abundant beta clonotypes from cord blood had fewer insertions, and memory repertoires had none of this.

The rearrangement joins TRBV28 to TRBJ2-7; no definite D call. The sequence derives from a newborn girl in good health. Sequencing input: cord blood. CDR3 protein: CASSYGQHTYEQYF. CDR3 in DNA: TGTGCCAGCAGTTATGGTCAACATACCTACGAGCAGTACTTC.